The 27 T cell receptor beta chains presented below share a single source sample, sequenced in a study of beta chain features in type 1 diabetes. Expressed TCRB transcripts were sequenced because the isolated RNA had all been reverse transcribed beforehand. Sequenced by immunoSEQ multiplex PCR; TCRdb stores in-frame clones only, minus some. Among 280,000 or so clones, approximately 16% were seen once, and the ten largest hold 0.015% to 0.017%. Study-level findings and limits: In all four CD4+ subsets, TCRB CDR3 length was significantly, moderately reduced in type 1 diabetes.

These TCRs are of unknown antigen specificity. Sequencing used naive CD4+ T cells from blood. The origin of the receptors is a man aged 18 to 29 with type 1 diabetes.

V and J are TRBV7-2 and TRBJ2-7, with 8 bases aligning to TRBD1. This CDR3 spans 15 amino acids. Trimming at V came to 5 bases and at J to 2 bases, leaving 8 bases not matched to a gene. Germline lookup yields CDR1 SGHTA and CDR2 FQGNSA. The CDR3 coding sequence is TGTGCCAGCAGCCTGTCAGGGGGCGACGCCTACGAGCAGTACTTC. It encodes CASSLSGGDAYEQYF.

Only a few counts were recorded for this clone. The V gene is TRBV4-3, the J gene TRBJ2-7, with D possibly TRBD2 on 5 matching bases. The CDR3 sequence is 17 residues long. Germline CDR1 is LGHNA and CDR2 is YSLEER. Trimming cost V 5 bases and J 0 bases, with 20 bases left between them. The CDR3 bases are TGCGCCAGCAGCTCCAAGAGGGTGCAGGCTAACTCCTACGAGCAGTACTTC. Its protein is CASSSKRVQANSYEQYF.

The chain links TRBV19 to TRBJ1-5; weak D call: TRBD1 (5 bases). Germline V lookup: CDR1 LNHDA, CDR2 SQIVND (reference sequence). The CDR3 is 16 residues long. Trimming left V 5 bases short and J 3 bases short, with 17 bases between. CDR3 bases: TGTGCCAGTAGTCCCCGCGCGGGGGAGGCCAATCAGCCCCAGCATTTT. Translated, it gives CASSPRAGEANQPQHF. The whole variable domain, remainder taken from reference TRBV19 and TRBJ1-5, is DGGITQSPKYLFRKEGQNVTLSCEQNLNHDAMYWYRQDPGQGLRLIYYSQIVNDFQKGDIAEGYSVSREKKESFPLTVTSAQKNPTAFYLCASSPRAGEANQPQHFGDGTRLSIL.

The chain combines TRBV18 with TRBJ2-1, with D possibly TRBD2 on 6 matching bases. Germline V gives CDR1 KGHSH, CDR2 LQKENI. The CDR3 is made up of 16 amino acids. V was pared by 3 bases and J by 0 bases, with 12 bases between. The CDR3 reads CASSPSGRSSYNEQFF. CDR3 in DNA: TGTGCCAGCTCACCGTCGGGGAGGAGCTCCTACAATGAGCAGTTCTTC.

This clone showed up just a few times. The V gene is TRBV30, the J gene TRBJ2-7; possible D gene TRBD1, 6 bases. Deletions cut 4 bases from V and 7 bases from J, with 14 bases between. This CDR3 has 12 residues. The germline V gene encodes CDR1 GTSNPN and CDR2 SVGIG (reference sequence). CDR3 protein: CAWTIRGYEQYF. The CDR3 DNA reads as TGTGCCTGGACCATCAGGGGCTATGAGCAGTACTTC.

This clone has just a few counts. This sequence joins TRBV2 and TRBJ2-1; TRBD2 matches at 12 bases. V lost 5 bases, J lost 7 bases, and 6 bases stayed unmatched. Germline loops: CDR1 SNHLY, CDR2 FYNNEI. The CDR3 has 15 residues. The CDR3 nucleotides read TGTGCCAGCAGTCCTAGCGGGAGGGCCTCAAATGAGCAGTTCTTC. Its translation is CASSPSGRASNEQFF.

This chain connects TRBV7-9 to TRBJ2-1; no definite D call. V shed 5 bases and J shed 0 bases, with 8 bases lying between them. From germline, CDR1 is SEHNR and CDR2 FQNEAQ (reference sequence). The CDR3 is 14 residues long. CDR3 in amino acids: CASSPKSSYNEQFF. CDR3 coding DNA: TGTGCCAGCAGCCCTAAAAGCTCCTACAATGAGCAGTTCTTC. The full variable domain, with the rest looked up from reference TRBV7-9 and TRBJ2-1, is DTGVSQNPRHKITKRGQNVTFRCDPISEHNRLYWYRQTLGQGPEFLTYFQNEAQLEKSRLLSDRFSAERPKGSFSTLEIQRTEQGDSAMYLCASSPKSSYNEQFFGPGTRLTVL.

The V call is TRBV5-1, the J call TRBJ2-1; 7 bases fit TRBD2. This CDR3 is 17 amino acids long. After removal of 4 bases from V and 7 bases from J, the junction contained 17 bases not matched to a gene. From germline, CDR1 is SGHRS and CDR2 YFSETQ. This chain's CDR3 is CASSRGGGTGESNEQFF. In nucleotides, the CDR3 is TGCGCCAGCAGCCGCGGGGGAGGGACCGGGGAGAGTAATGAGCAGTTCTTC.

This clone was counted between two and nine times. V gene TRBV9 combines with J gene TRBJ1-2; D ambiguous. Trimming stripped 1 base from V and 9 bases from J, with 10 bases between. The germline V gene has CDR1 SGDLS and CDR2 YYNGEE. This CDR3 contains 12 residues. This CDR3 is CASSVSRGSYTF. The CDR3 nucleotides read TGTGCCAGCAGCGTATCTCGGGGTAGCTACACCTTC.

This chain links TRBV7-9 with TRBJ2-2, with D maybe TRBD1 (6 bases). V was cut by 8 bases and J by 2 bases, with 12 bases left in between. The CDR3 covers 14 residues. The germline CDR1 and CDR2 sequences are SEHNR and FQNEAQ (reference sequence). CDR3 residues: CASYPGTNTGELFF. DNA for the CDR3: TGTGCCAGCTATCCGGGGACAAACACCGGGGAGCTGTTTTTT.

V and J are TRBV27 and TRBJ1-1; 10 bases are shared with TRBD1. There are 16 residues in the CDR3. CDR1 is MNHEY, CDR2 SMNVEV, per germline (reference sequence). J was trimmed by 8 bases and V by 5 bases; bases with no gene match: 14. DNA of the CDR3: TGTGCCAGCAGTCCCCACGCCGGGACAGGGGCCCAAGAAGCTTTCTTT. Its translation is CASSPHAGTGAQEAFF.

The chain joins TRBV19 to TRBJ2-7, with a weak D call TRBD1 (5 bases). Germline V gives CDR1 LNHDA, CDR2 SQIVND (reference sequence). V lost 9 bases, J lost 0 bases, and 18 bases lay in between. This CDR3 has 15 amino acids. The CDR3 region has the DNA TGTGCCAGCAGCTCCCGACAGCCAGACTCCTACGAGCAGTACTTC. It codes for CASSSRQPDSYEQYF.

V and J are TRBV7-9 and TRBJ1-4, with a weak D call TRBD1 (5 bases). This CDR3 region has 13 residues. V shed 5 bases and J shed 12 bases, with 16 bases lying between them. Germline CDR1 SEHNR, CDR2 FQNEAQ (reference sequence). The CDR3 reads CASSPRTVGELFF. DNA for the CDR3: TGTGCCAGCAGCCCAAGAACCGTAGGGGAACTGTTTTTT.

There are a few counts of this clone. In nucleotides, the CDR3 is TGTGCCAGCAGGAATATGGGGGGCCAAGAGACCCAGTACTTC. Translated: CASRNMGGQETQYF. J is TRBJ2-5 and V is TRBV7-9, with D tentatively TRBD2 (6 bases). CDR3 length: 14 residues. Trimming stripped 6 bases from V and 1 base from J, with 12 bases between. Per germline, CDR1 SEHNR and CDR2 FQNEAQ (reference sequence).

The table lists this clone with a few counts. Additional DNA sequences in this sample encode the identical CDR3. The rearrangement links TRBV7-2 to TRBJ2-7; D is perhaps TRBD1 (6 bases). This CDR3 is 13 amino acids long. Germline V gene lookup returns CDR1 SGHTA and CDR2 FQGNSA. V was trimmed by 3 bases and J by 3 bases, leaving 9 bases between them. CDR3 loop: CASSFQGGYEQYF. The CDR3 coding sequence is TGTGCCAGCAGCTTCCAAGGGGGCTACGAGCAGTACTTC.

V is TRBV7-2 and J is TRBJ2-4; weak D call: TRBD2 (6 bases). This CDR3 comprises 16 residues. From germline, CDR1 is SGHTA and CDR2 FQGNSA. Trimming removed 5 bases at V and 0 bases at J, with 14 bases between. CDR3 protein: CASSAGVGGAKNIQYF. For the CDR3, the DNA is TGTGCCAGCAGCGCCGGGGTGGGGGGAGCCAAAAACATTCAGTACTTC.

V usage is TRBV11-2 and J usage is TRBJ1-1; no firm D call. V lost 5 bases and J 2 bases, leaving 3 bases between the germline ends. This CDR3 comprises 11 residues. The germline gives CDR1 SGHAT, CDR2 FQNNGV. This chain's CDR3 is CASSPNTEAFF. The DNA for the CDR3 is TGTGCCAGCAGCCCAAACACTGAAGCTTTCTTT.

The chain combines TRBV6-1 with TRBJ2-7; TRBD1 aligns across 8 bases. J lost 4 bases, V lost 7 bases, and 9 bases had no gene match. This CDR3 is 14 amino acids long. Germline CDR1 is MNHNS and CDR2 is SASEGT. The CDR3 region is CASIIRQGTYEQYF. The CDR3, as DNA: TGTGCCAGCATTATAAGACAGGGGACGTACGAGCAGTACTTC.

This clone was counted between two and nine times. This rearrangement joins TRBV7-9 to TRBJ2-3; tentatively, D is TRBD2 (5 bases). Germline-derived CDR1 and CDR2 are SEHNR and FQNEAQ (reference sequence). This CDR3 has 13 residues. Between the trimmed V and J ends, which lost 6 bases and 2 bases, there was a span of 9 bases. The CDR3 loop is CASRLDLTDTQYF. Here the CDR3 DNA reads TGTGCCAGCAGACTAGACCTCACAGATACGCAGTATTTT.

This chain connects TRBV30 to TRBJ2-1; 9 bases align to TRBD2. Losses at the gene ends were 5 bases for V and 7 bases for J; bases not matched to a gene: 12. Germline V lookup: CDR1 GTSNPN, CDR2 SVGIG (reference sequence). This CDR3 contains 15 residues. This chain's CDR3 is CAWSPSASGINEQFF. CDR3 in DNA: TGTGCCTGGTCCCCATCGGCTAGCGGGATTAATGAGCAGTTCTTC.

This clone showed up just a few times. V gene TRBV30 combines with J gene TRBJ2-7; perhaps TRBD1 as D (6 bases). Trimming pared 5 bases from V and 4 bases from J, leaving 12 bases between. Germline V gene sequence: CDR1 GTSNPN, CDR2 SVGIG (reference sequence). CDR3 length equals 12 residues. The CDR3 DNA follows: TGTGCCTGGGGTCGGGACATGTACGAGCAGTACTTC. It encodes CAWGRDMYEQYF.

This clone was seen more than once but under ten times. In DNA form, the CDR3 reads TGTGCCAGCAGCTATCGGGACAGTTTCTATGGCTACACCTTC. Residues: CASSYRDSFYGYTF. The J gene is TRBJ1-2, the V gene TRBV7-9; 7 nucleotides agree with TRBD1. The CDR3 extends over 14 amino acids. Germline assignment: CDR1 SEHNR and CDR2 FQNEAQ (reference sequence). Trimming removed 4 bases from V and 4 bases from J; junction bases left unmatched: 6.

This clone has only a few counts. This chain links TRBV5-4 with TRBJ2-5; TRBD1 matches 7 bases. Germline V gene lookup returns CDR1 SGHNT and CDR2 YYREEE (reference sequence). CDR3 length equals 14 residues. V shed 4 bases and J 1 base; nucleotides not matched to a gene: 4. CDR3 coding DNA: TGTGCCAGCAGCGCCGGGGACAGCCAAGAGACCCAGTACTTC. Translation gives CASSAGDSQETQYF.

With respect to this clone: The CDR3 does not close with the conserved phenylalanine or tryptophan, likely indicating a read error. The gene calls are TRBV2 and TRBJ2-7, with D perhaps matching TRBD1 (6 bases). Germline-derived CDR1 and CDR2 are SNHLY and FYNNEI. The CDR3 covers 12 residues. Trimming cost V 6 bases and J 6 bases, with 12 bases left between them. The CDR3 sequence is CASSKDSPEQYS. CDR3 in DNA: TGTGCCAGCAGCAAGGACAGCCCCGAGCAGTACTCC.

This clone was recorded once. This chain links TRBV10-3 with TRBJ2-7; 7 bases are a match to TRBD2. The CDR3 spans 14 residues. Trimming took 6 bases from V and 2 from J; bases not matched to a gene: 7. CDR1 and CDR2 from the germline V gene are ENHRY and SYGVKD. CDR3 residues: CAIRGGVRAYEQYF. Written as DNA, the CDR3 is TGTGCCATCAGGGGGGGGGTGCGAGCCTACGAGCAGTACTTC.

In its sample, this clone was seen a few times. This chain joins TRBV4-1 and TRBJ2-1; no firm D call. Per germline, CDR1 MGHRA and CDR2 YSYEKL. This CDR3 is 13 amino acids long. The V end lost 6 bases, the J end lost 2 bases, and 8 bases lay between the germline ends. The chain's CDR3 is CASRASAYNEQFF. The CDR3 bases are TGCGCCAGCAGGGCAAGTGCCTACAATGAGCAGTTCTTC.

This clone was seen a handful of times. The CDR3 coding sequence is TGCGCCAGCAGTACCGGGACACGCAGGGACGAGCAGTACTTC. Its translation: CASSTGTRRDEQYF. The genes are TRBV10-2 and TRBJ2-7, with a tentative D call TRBD1 (6 bases). Trimming pared 5 bases from V and 5 bases from J, leaving 16 bases between. Germline values: CDR1 WSHSY, CDR2 SAAADI. The CDR3 covers 14 residues.